This T cell receptor beta chain was identified in a study of blood T cells in healthy people across ages. With V trimmed by 7 bases and J by 11 bases, 10 bases remained unmatched. The germline V gene encodes CDR1 PRHDT and CDR2 FYEKMQ (reference sequence). The CDR3 has 12 amino acids. This clonotype came up once. Together with a sample-barcoded 5' primer, a J-beta primer mix was included in a second PCR lasting roughly 6 to 12 cycles. From the 5' RACE reads, TCRdb called clonotypes with MiXCR, one entry per CDR3 protein. Seen here are about 1.5 million distinct CDR3 sequences, around 40% observed once, and the top ten hold 4%.

The rearrangement uses TRBV13 and TRBJ1-1; 7 bases are a match to TRBD1. The sequence came from a woman aged 18 to 35 in good health. The sequenced sample was blood. The chain's CDR3 is CASNRRGLAAFF. The CDR3 coding sequence is TGTGCCAGCAACAGAAGGGGGCTAGCGGCTTTCTTT.